This note documents a single TCR beta chain sequence. This specimen comes from a study of blood T cell repertoires in COVID-19. Study in general: Spain, Italy and the United States supplied samples that represented acute and convalescent COVID-19.

The assay was immunoSEQ multiplex PCR, and TCRdb's table has in-frame clones only and misses some. There are approximately 150,000 clones in the sample; approximately 80% occur only once, and approximately 5.4% lies in the top ten. The germline gives CDR1 KGHSH, CDR2 LQKENI. V lost 5 bases to trimming and J lost 3 bases; unmatched junction nucleotides: 4. CDR3 size: 14 residues. Symptom resolution, clearance, or two negative PCRs marked the recovered donors of Cohort 3. Input material: PBMCs or T cells enriched from blood (not recorded which). This chain uses TRBV18 with TRBJ1-2; 9 bases are a match to TRBD1. This receptor was obtained from a man aged 40-49 years who had recovered from COVID-19. The CDR3: CASSRDRADYGYTF. Written as DNA, the CDR3 is TGTGCCAGCTCAAGGGACAGGGCGGACTATGGCTACACCTTC.